This T cell receptor beta chain appears in the sequencing data of a study of T cell responses to AZD1222 COVID-19 vaccine. In the case of this clone: As yet, its antigen is unknown.

The CDR3 has 17 residues. CDR1 is SGHRS, CDR2 YFSETQ, per germline. V shed 0 bases, J shed 3 bases, and the junction held 10 bases outside the gene matches. Overall study findings and caveats: Baseline antibody screening turned up just six or seven seropositive AZD1222 recipients. The donors showed a predominance of white British ancestry and of females, with possible underestimation of clonal diversity. Regions 160-218 and 743-854 dominated among vaccine-associated CD4 TCRs spanning spike.

Profiled with immunoSEQ multiplex PCR; TCRdb holds only in-frame clones, not every one. The sample includes about 110,000 clones, roughly 90% seen only once; the top ten take around 8.6%. Sequenced material: peripheral blood, taken 28 days after the second AZD1222 dose. The clonotype comes from an adult who received the AZD1222 COVID-19 vaccine. The rearrangement joins TRBV5-1 to TRBJ1-1, with 8 bases that match TRBD1. The CDR3 DNA reads as TGCGCCAGCAGCTTGGTGGCAGGGGGCAAGTTTTACACTGAAGCTTTCTTT. Encoded protein: CASSLVAGGKFYTEAFF.